This TCR beta chain was documented in a study of shared clonotypes between healthy human individuals. Across the study: The cohort comprised a couple of women and a few men. Their ages spanned 18 to 49 years.

Samples underwent the assay at deep level. The protocol was immunoSEQ multiplex PCR, while the TCRdb copy is restricted to in-frame clones and leaves out a portion. The repertoire holds fewer than 400,000 clones, with around two thirds as singletons. General study results and limits: Deeper or shallower sequencing was expected to change how clonotypes are shared among donors.

The table lists this clone with a few counts. Its antigen is not known. The CDR3 length is 16 residues. Germline-derived CDR1 and CDR2 are SGHTS and YDEGEE. Trimming took 3 bases from V and 4 from J, leaving 19 bases between them. V and J are TRBV5-8 and TRBJ1-2; TRBD1 is a possible D gene (6 bases). Sequenced material: memory CD4+ T cells sorted from blood. As for subset: CD45RA-negative fraction. The clonotype was recovered from a man aged 25 to 45 in good health. CDR3 protein: CASSWRGTAQGYGYTF. CDR3 DNA sequence: TGTGCCAGCAGCTGGAGGGGGACGGCCCAAGGCTATGGCTACACCTTC.